Below are 13 T cell receptor beta chains sequenced from a single sample in a study of blood T cell repertoires in COVID-19. TCRdb keeps only in-frame clones here, not all; method: immunoSEQ multiplex PCR. The sample consists of about 250,000 clones, almost 90% of them appearing once. Sequencing input: peripheral blood. These receptor sequences come from a man at least 80 years old with acute or convalescent COVID-19.

The chain employs TRBV10-3 and TRBJ1-2; D is uncertain. The ends were cut back, 7 bases at V and 4 bases at J, with 13 bases in the middle. The CDR3 length is 13 residues. Germline values: CDR1 ENHRY, CDR2 SYGVKD. CDR3 in amino acids: CAITRQMAYGYTF. As DNA, the CDR3 is TGTGCCATCACTCGCCAAATGGCCTATGGCTACACCTTC.

This clone was counted a single time. This chain joins TRBV4-2 and TRBJ2-1; D unresolved. V shed 0 bases and J shed 3 bases, with 3 bases lying between them. Germline values: CDR1 LGHNA, CDR2 YNFKEQ. The CDR3 sequence is 13 residues long. Here the CDR3 DNA reads TGTGCCAGCAGCCAAGATAACTACAATGAGCAGTTCTTC. Translating gives CASSQDNYNEQFF.

This chain uses TRBV3-1 (or the pseudogene TRBV3-2) with TRBJ2-1, with 9 bases fitting TRBD2. Germline V lookup: CDR1 LGHDT, CDR2 YNNKEL (reference sequence). The CDR3 consists of 15 residues. The V segment lost 1 base and the J segment 8 bases; nucleotides outside the gene matches: 6. The DNA for the CDR3 is TGTGCCAGCAGCCAAGGCGGGAGGGCCCGGGATGAGCAGTTCTTC. Its translation: CASSQGGRARDEQFF.

The V and J genes are TRBV4-1 and TRBJ1-4; maybe TRBD1 (5 bases). The germline V and J ends were trimmed by 3 bases and 16 bases, with 18 bases remaining between them. Germline V gene data show CDR1 as MGHRA and CDR2 as YSYEKL. CDR3 length: 13 residues. CDR3: CASSQGGHRSKFF. CDR3 bases: TGCGCCAGCAGCCAGGGTGGACATCGATCTAAGTTTTTT.

The chain recombines TRBV7-8 with TRBJ2-5; unclear D gene. The CDR3 has 14 residues. V lost 4 bases and J lost 4, with 13 bases in between. Germline loops: CDR1 SGHVS, CDR2 FQNEAQ. In DNA form, the CDR3 reads TGTGCCAGCAGCTCCCTCGGGTACGGAGAGACCCAGTACTTC. Translation gives CASSSLGYGETQYF.

The J gene is TRBJ2-3, the V gene TRBV3-1 (or the pseudogene TRBV3-2), with TRBD1 matching 9 bases. This CDR3 is built from 14 residues. The V and J ends lost 4 bases and 4 bases, in that order; junction bases with no gene match: 3. CDR1 is LGHDT and CDR2 is YNNKEL in the germline V gene (reference sequence). The CDR3 DNA reads as TGTGCCAGCAGCCTGGGACAGGGACCAGATACGCAGTATTTT. As protein: CASSLGQGPDTQYF.

This sequence joins TRBV7-3 and TRBJ2-2; 9 nucleotides line up with TRBD1. The CDR3 totals 15 residues. Germline assignment: CDR1 SGHTA and CDR2 FQGTGA. V was clipped by 5 bases and J by 2 bases; unmatched bases: 3. The CDR3 sequence: CASSRDRENTGELFF. In DNA form, the CDR3 reads TGTGCCAGCAGCAGGGACAGGGAAAACACCGGGGAGCTGTTTTTT.

The V and J genes are TRBV5-5 and TRBJ1-2; D is perhaps TRBD1 (6 bases). The CDR3 has 15 residues. Trimming removed 4 bases from V and 0 bases from J, with 13 bases in between. CDR1 and CDR2 from the germline V gene are SGHKS and YYEKEE (reference sequence). CDR3 sequence (DNA): TGTGCCAGCAGCGATCACAGGGCAGCTAACTATGGCTACACCTTC. Protein: CASSDHRAANYGYTF.

The chain couples TRBV28 to TRBJ1-1, with D unresolved. The germline V gene has CDR1 MDHEN and CDR2 SYDVKM. The CDR3 consists of 15 residues. V shed 3 bases and J shed 0 bases, with 11 bases lying between them. The CDR3 here is CASSFLDTVNTEAFF. The CDR3 DNA sequence: TGTGCCAGCAGTTTTTTAGACACCGTGAACACTGAAGCTTTCTTT.

The V gene is TRBV29-1, the J gene TRBJ2-1; 13 positions match TRBD2. CDR1 and CDR2 from the germline V gene are SQVTM and ANQGSEA. The junction had 4 bases not matched to a gene; V was cut back by 7 bases and J by 1 base. The CDR3 runs 15 residues. In nucleotides, the CDR3 is TGCAGCGCCGGGACTAGCGGGGATTCCTACAATGAGCAGTTCTTC. This codes for CSAGTSGDSYNEQFF.

V is TRBV6-6 and J is TRBJ2-6; D might be TRBD1 (6 bases). The CDR3 runs 16 residues. Per germline, CDR1 MNHNY and CDR2 SVGAGI (reference sequence). Trimming cost V 2 bases and J 2 bases, with 10 bases left between them. CDR3 residues: CASSYPQGTGANVLTF. The CDR3 DNA reads TGTGCCAGCAGTTACCCACAGGGTACTGGGGCCAACGTCCTGACTTTC.

V and J are TRBV11-1 and TRBJ2-7; D gene uncertain. Trimming stripped 7 bases from V and 0 bases from J, with 10 bases between. This CDR3 has 13 residues. Per germline, CDR1 SGHAT and CDR2 FQDESV (reference sequence). The CDR3: CASKTFSSYEQYF. The CDR3 coding sequence is TGTGCCAGCAAAACGTTCAGCTCCTACGAGCAGTACTTC.

In its sample, this clone was seen once. J is TRBJ2-1 and V is TRBV3-1 (or the pseudogene TRBV3-2); possible D gene TRBD2, 6 bases. V was clipped by 2 bases and J by 2 bases, with 16 bases between them. The CDR3 runs 17 residues. CDR1 is LGHDT and CDR2 is YNNKEL in the germline V gene (reference sequence). The CDR3 region is CASSQTFGSLTYNEQFF. CDR3 nucleotides: TGTGCCAGCAGCCAAACGTTCGGGAGTCTCACCTACAATGAGCAGTTCTTC.